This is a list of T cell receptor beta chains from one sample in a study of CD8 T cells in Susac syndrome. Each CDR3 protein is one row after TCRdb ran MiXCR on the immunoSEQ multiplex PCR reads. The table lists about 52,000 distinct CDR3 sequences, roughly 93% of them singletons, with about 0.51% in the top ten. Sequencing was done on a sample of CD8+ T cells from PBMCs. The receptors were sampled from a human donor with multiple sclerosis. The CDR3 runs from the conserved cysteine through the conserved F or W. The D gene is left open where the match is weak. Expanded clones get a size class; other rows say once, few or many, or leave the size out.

cdr3_nt: TGTGCCAGCAGCCAAACCTTTCTCGGCACAGATACGCAGTATTTT
cdr3_aa: CASSQTFLGTDTQYF
clone_size: NA
v_call: TRBV3-1
j_call: TRBJ2-3
d_call: NA

cdr3_nt: TGCGCCAGCAGCTGGGCACCAGAGAACACTGAAGCTTTCTTT
cdr3_aa: CASSWAPENTEAFF
clone_size: NA
v_call: TRBV5-1
j_call: TRBJ1-1
d_call: NA

cdr3_nt: TGTGCCAGCAGCGAGGACAGCTATGGCTACACCTTC
cdr3_aa: CASSEDSYGYTF
clone_size: NA
v_call: TRBV6-1
j_call: TRBJ1-2
d_call: NA

cdr3_nt: TGTGCCAGCAGTTTACGCGGGACAGCCCAAGAGACCCAGTACTTC
cdr3_aa: CASSLRGTAQETQYF
clone_size: NA
v_call: TRBV28
j_call: TRBJ2-5
d_call: NA

cdr3_nt: TGCGCCAGCAGCCAGCGGAGGAACACTGAAGCTTTCTTT
cdr3_aa: CASSQRRNTEAFF
clone_size: NA
v_call: TRBV4-1
j_call: TRBJ1-1
d_call: NA

cdr3_nt: TGTGCCAGCAGTTTAGGGGGACAGGGTAGAACTGAAGCTTTCTTT
cdr3_aa: CASSLGGQGRTEAFF
clone_size: NA
v_call: TRBV27
j_call: TRBJ1-1
d_call: TRBD1

cdr3_nt: TGTGCCAGCAGCTTAATGGGACAGGGTTTTAGAGAGACCCAGTACTTC
cdr3_aa: CASSLMGQGFRETQYF
clone_size: NA
v_call: TRBV7-9
j_call: TRBJ2-5
d_call: TRBD1

cdr3_nt: TGTGCCAGCAGCTTAGCAGGACAGACGAACTACGAGCAGTACTTC
cdr3_aa: CASSLAGQTNYEQYF
clone_size: NA
v_call: TRBV7-9
j_call: TRBJ2-7
d_call: NA

cdr3_nt: TGTGCCAGCAGCCAAGACTCGCGGCTGTCCAGGGATGAGCAGTTCTTC
cdr3_aa: CASSQDSRLSRDEQFF
clone_size: NA
v_call: TRBV3-1
j_call: TRBJ2-1
d_call: NA

cdr3_nt: TGTGCCAGCTTAGCCGGGTGGGACACCGGGGAGCTGTTTTTT
cdr3_aa: CASLAGWDTGELFF
clone_size: NA
v_call: TRBV2
j_call: TRBJ2-2
d_call: NA

cdr3_nt: TGCGCCAGCAGCTTCCAAGCGGGGGGTGACGAGCAGTACTTC
cdr3_aa: CASSFQAGGDEQYF
clone_size: few
v_call: TRBV5-1
j_call: TRBJ2-7
d_call: TRBD2

cdr3_nt: TGTGCCACCAGCAGAGGCCGGGACACTCGCTCCTACGAGCAGTACTTC
cdr3_aa: CATSRGRDTRSYEQYF
clone_size: NA
v_call: TRBV15
j_call: TRBJ2-7
d_call: NA

cdr3_nt: TGTGCCAGCAGCGAAGAGGGGACAGGGGATTTCTATGGCTACACCTTC
cdr3_aa: CASSEEGTGDFYGYTF
clone_size: NA
v_call: TRBV5-6
j_call: TRBJ1-2
d_call: TRBD1

cdr3_nt: TGTGCCACCCATTCCGGACCATTCCCCCTCGATCGCCAAGAGACCCAGTACTTC
cdr3_aa: CATHSGPFPLDRQETQYF
clone_size: NA
v_call: TRBV5-6
j_call: TRBJ2-5
d_call: NA

cdr3_nt: TGCGCCAGCAGCTTCCGGGACCCCGGTAGGCAGGAGACCCAGTACTTC
cdr3_aa: CASSFRDPGRQETQYF
clone_size: NA
v_call: TRBV5-1
j_call: TRBJ2-5
d_call: NA

cdr3_nt: TGTGCCAGCAGTCAAGACAGGGTGGGCAATCAGCCCCAGCATTTT
cdr3_aa: CASSQDRVGNQPQHF
clone_size: NA
v_call: TRBV6-5
j_call: TRBJ1-5
d_call: TRBD1

cdr3_nt: TGTGCCAGCTCGACACTCTCCTACGAGCAGTACTTC
cdr3_aa: CASSTLSYEQYF
clone_size: NA
v_call: TRBV6-6
j_call: TRBJ2-7
d_call: NA

cdr3_nt: TGTGCCAGCAGCCAAGAAGGAGCGACGCCAGCCAAAAACATTCAGTACTTC
cdr3_aa: CASSQEGATPAKNIQYF
clone_size: NA
v_call: TRBV3-1
j_call: TRBJ2-4
d_call: NA

cdr3_nt: TGCAGTGCAACTACGGGGCAGGAGCATCAGCCCCAGCATTTT
cdr3_aa: CSATTGQEHQPQHF
clone_size: NA
v_call: TRBV20-1
j_call: TRBJ1-5
d_call: NA

cdr3_nt: TGTGCCAGCAGCCCCTCAAGGCGGGATTTGAACACTGAAGCTTTCTTT
cdr3_aa: CASSPSRRDLNTEAFF
clone_size: NA
v_call: TRBV27
j_call: TRBJ1-1
d_call: NA

cdr3_nt: TGTGCCACCAGCGTCCTGACAGGAAAGAACACTGAAGCTTTCTTT
cdr3_aa: CATSVLTGKNTEAFF
clone_size: once
v_call: TRBV15
j_call: TRBJ1-1
d_call: NA

cdr3_nt: TGTGCCAGCAGTGATCCACTTTCCGTGGGGAACACTGAAGCTTTCTTT
cdr3_aa: CASSDPLSVGNTEAFF
clone_size: NA
v_call: TRBV2
j_call: TRBJ1-1
d_call: NA

cdr3_nt: TGTGCCAGTAGTATAAGGAGGGCGGAGTATGCTAACTATGGCTACACCTTC
cdr3_aa: CASSIRRAEYANYGYTF
clone_size: NA
v_call: TRBV19
j_call: TRBJ1-2
d_call: NA

cdr3_nt: TGTGCCACCAGCAGAGATTCGCGGACAGGGTTAGGGAGTGGCTACACCTTC
cdr3_aa: CATSRDSRTGLGSGYTF
clone_size: once
v_call: TRBV15
j_call: TRBJ1-2
d_call: TRBD1

cdr3_nt: TGCAGCGTGGGGGACAGCCTGAACACTGAAGCTTTCTTT
cdr3_aa: CSVGDSLNTEAFF
clone_size: NA
v_call: TRBV29-1
j_call: TRBJ1-1
d_call: TRBD1

cdr3_nt: TGTGCCAGCAGTTCGACACCACAGGGATACGGGGAGCTGTTTTTT
cdr3_aa: CASSSTPQGYGELFF
clone_size: NA
v_call: TRBV27
j_call: TRBJ2-2
d_call: NA

cdr3_nt: TGCAGTGCTAGAGAGCCTGAGCGGGGGATAACAGATACGCAGTATTTT
cdr3_aa: CSAREPERGITDTQYF
clone_size: NA
v_call: TRBV20-1
j_call: TRBJ2-3
d_call: TRBD2

cdr3_nt: TGTGCCAGCAGTGGGCAACCCGGGGTCGGATACTCTGGAAACACCATATATTTT
cdr3_aa: CASSGQPGVGYSGNTIYF
clone_size: NA
v_call: TRBV5-4
j_call: TRBJ1-3
d_call: NA

cdr3_nt: TGTGCCAGCAGCCCCTCTCCCCGGGTCGAGGTCTACGAGCAGTACTTC
cdr3_aa: CASSPSPRVEVYEQYF
clone_size: NA
v_call: TRBV11-2
j_call: TRBJ2-7
d_call: NA

cdr3_nt: TGCAGCGTCATGACAGATACGCAGTATTTT
cdr3_aa: CSVMTDTQYF
clone_size: NA
v_call: TRBV29-1
j_call: TRBJ2-3
d_call: NA

cdr3_nt: TGTGCCAGCAGCCCCGACAGGGATACGCAGTATTTT
cdr3_aa: CASSPDRDTQYF
clone_size: NA
v_call: TRBV28
j_call: TRBJ2-3
d_call: NA

cdr3_nt: TGTGCCAGCAGCTTAGTAGAGACCCAGTACTTC
cdr3_aa: CASSLVETQYF
clone_size: NA
v_call: TRBV11-2
j_call: TRBJ2-5
d_call: NA

cdr3_nt: TGCAGTGCTAGAGATTACCTAGCGGGGGGGCCGCCGGGCACAGATACGCAGTATTTT
cdr3_aa: CSARDYLAGGPPGTDTQYF
clone_size: NA
v_call: TRBV20-1
j_call: TRBJ2-3
d_call: TRBD2

cdr3_nt: TGTGCCAGCAGCCTTCGGTCTAACTATGGCTACACCTTC
cdr3_aa: CASSLRSNYGYTF
clone_size: NA
v_call: TRBV7-2
j_call: TRBJ1-2
d_call: NA

cdr3_nt: TGTGCCAGCAGCAATCCTTTCGGTTGGGGGCAGGGGAATTCACCCCTCCACTTT
cdr3_aa: CASSNPFGWGQGNSPLHF
clone_size: NA
v_call: TRBV28
j_call: TRBJ1-6
d_call: NA

cdr3_nt: TGTGCCAGCAAAAGGGACGAACATCCAGGGAGGGACGTCCTGACTTTC
cdr3_aa: CASKRDEHPGRDVLTF
clone_size: NA
v_call: TRBV28
j_call: TRBJ2-6
d_call: TRBD2

cdr3_nt: TGTGCCAGCACCAGGGCTCCCAATGAGCAGTTCTTC
cdr3_aa: CASTRAPNEQFF
clone_size: NA
v_call: TRBV6-6
j_call: TRBJ2-1
d_call: NA

cdr3_nt: TGTGCCAGCAGCCAACTCCCGGGACTAGGGTACGAGCAGTACTTC
cdr3_aa: CASSQLPGLGYEQYF
clone_size: NA
v_call: TRBV7-3
j_call: TRBJ2-7
d_call: TRBD2

cdr3_nt: TGTGCCAGCAGCCCCAGGACAGGGGAAGGAGATACGCAGTATTTT
cdr3_aa: CASSPRTGEGDTQYF
clone_size: NA
v_call: TRBV4-2
j_call: TRBJ2-3
d_call: TRBD1

cdr3_nt: TGTGCCAGCAGTGTTAAGGCCCGGGGCGACGAGCAGTACTTC
cdr3_aa: CASSVKARGDEQYF
clone_size: once
v_call: TRBV12-3/TRBV12-4
j_call: TRBJ2-7
d_call: NA

cdr3_nt: TGTGCCAGCAGCTTTGGGCGGGGGGTAAATGAGCAGTTCTTC
cdr3_aa: CASSFGRGVNEQFF
clone_size: NA
v_call: TRBV7-3
j_call: TRBJ2-1
d_call: TRBD2

cdr3_nt: TGCGCCAGCAGCTGGACGGGGACAGATACGCAGTATTTT
cdr3_aa: CASSWTGTDTQYF
clone_size: NA
v_call: TRBV5-1
j_call: TRBJ2-3
d_call: NA

cdr3_nt: TGTGCCACCAGTGATCAGGGCCGGGCAGAGCAAGAGACCCAGTACTTC
cdr3_aa: CATSDQGRAEQETQYF
clone_size: NA
v_call: TRBV24-1
j_call: TRBJ2-5
d_call: NA

cdr3_nt: TGCGCCAGCAGCTTATCCGGCGACACTGAAGCTTTCTTT
cdr3_aa: CASSLSGDTEAFF
clone_size: NA
v_call: TRBV5-1
j_call: TRBJ1-1
d_call: NA

cdr3_nt: TGCAGTGCTAGACCTCGGGACAGGGTGAGGGAGCTGTTTTTT
cdr3_aa: CSARPRDRVRELFF
clone_size: NA
v_call: TRBV20-1
j_call: TRBJ2-2
d_call: TRBD1

cdr3_nt: TGTGCCAGCAGTTCCATCCGGGCCTCCGTGGGACCCCTCCACTTT
cdr3_aa: CASSSIRASVGPLHF
clone_size: NA
v_call: TRBV7-9
j_call: TRBJ1-6
d_call: NA

cdr3_nt: TGCGCCAGCAGCCAGGGGACGAACACCGGGGAGCTGTTTTTT
cdr3_aa: CASSQGTNTGELFF
clone_size: NA
v_call: TRBV4-3
j_call: TRBJ2-2
d_call: NA

cdr3_nt: TGCGCCAGCAGCCAAGAACTCCTCTATGGCTACACCTTC
cdr3_aa: CASSQELLYGYTF
clone_size: NA
v_call: TRBV4-1
j_call: TRBJ1-2
d_call: NA